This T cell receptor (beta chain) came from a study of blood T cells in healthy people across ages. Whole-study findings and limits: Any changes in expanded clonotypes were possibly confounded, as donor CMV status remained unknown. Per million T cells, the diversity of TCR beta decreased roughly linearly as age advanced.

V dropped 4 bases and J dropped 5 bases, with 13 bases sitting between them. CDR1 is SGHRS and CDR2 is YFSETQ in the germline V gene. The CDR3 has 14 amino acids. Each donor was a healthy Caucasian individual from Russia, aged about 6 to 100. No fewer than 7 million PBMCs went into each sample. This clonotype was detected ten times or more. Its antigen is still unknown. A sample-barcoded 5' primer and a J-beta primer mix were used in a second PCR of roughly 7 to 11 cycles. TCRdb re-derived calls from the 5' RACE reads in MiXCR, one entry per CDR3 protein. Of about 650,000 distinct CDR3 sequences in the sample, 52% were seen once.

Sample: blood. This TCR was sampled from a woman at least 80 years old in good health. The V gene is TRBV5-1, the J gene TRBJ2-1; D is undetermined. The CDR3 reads CASSQLLGNNEQFF. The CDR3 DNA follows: TGCGCCAGCAGCCAACTGCTAGGGAACAATGAGCAGTTCTTC.